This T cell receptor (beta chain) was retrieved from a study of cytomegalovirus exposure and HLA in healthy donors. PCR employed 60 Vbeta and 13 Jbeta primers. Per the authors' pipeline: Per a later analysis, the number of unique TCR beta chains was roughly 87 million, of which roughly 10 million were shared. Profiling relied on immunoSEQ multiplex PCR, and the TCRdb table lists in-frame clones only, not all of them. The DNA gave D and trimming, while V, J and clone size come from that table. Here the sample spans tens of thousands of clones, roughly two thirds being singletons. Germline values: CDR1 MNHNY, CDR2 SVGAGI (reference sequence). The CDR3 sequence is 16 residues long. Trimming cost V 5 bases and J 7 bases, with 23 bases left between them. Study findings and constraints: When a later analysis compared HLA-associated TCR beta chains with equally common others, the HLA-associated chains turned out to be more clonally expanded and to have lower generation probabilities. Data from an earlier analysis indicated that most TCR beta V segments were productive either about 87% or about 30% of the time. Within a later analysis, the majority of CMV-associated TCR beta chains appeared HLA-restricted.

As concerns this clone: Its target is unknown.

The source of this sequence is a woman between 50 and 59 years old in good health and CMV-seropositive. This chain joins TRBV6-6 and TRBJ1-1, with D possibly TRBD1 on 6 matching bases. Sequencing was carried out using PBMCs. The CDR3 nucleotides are TGTGCCAGCAGTCACCCCAGGGGCGGACGGGATAATGAAGCTTTCTTT. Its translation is CASSHPRGGRDNEAFF.